The following is a T cell receptor (beta chain) sequence with its context. A Seattle source enrolled patients during active infection and followed them longitudinally. The repertoire was sequenced with immunoSEQ multiplex PCR; TCRdb's copy has only in-frame clones and lacks some. The profile shows some 350,000 clones, 88% of them singletons. This specimen belongs to a study of blood T cell repertoires in COVID-19. The CDR3 length is 14 residues. V lost 5 bases and J 6 bases, leaving 13 bases between the germline ends. The V gene's germline CDR1 is SNHLY and CDR2 FYNNEI. The TCR originated in a woman in her seventies with COVID-19, enrolled during active disease. This sequence joins TRBV2 and TRBJ1-4; D is possibly TRBD1 (6 bases). The sequenced material came from peripheral blood. The CDR3, as DNA: TGTGCCAGCAGTCCACAGGGACCGCATGAAAAACTGTTTTTT. As protein: CASSPQGPHEKLFF.